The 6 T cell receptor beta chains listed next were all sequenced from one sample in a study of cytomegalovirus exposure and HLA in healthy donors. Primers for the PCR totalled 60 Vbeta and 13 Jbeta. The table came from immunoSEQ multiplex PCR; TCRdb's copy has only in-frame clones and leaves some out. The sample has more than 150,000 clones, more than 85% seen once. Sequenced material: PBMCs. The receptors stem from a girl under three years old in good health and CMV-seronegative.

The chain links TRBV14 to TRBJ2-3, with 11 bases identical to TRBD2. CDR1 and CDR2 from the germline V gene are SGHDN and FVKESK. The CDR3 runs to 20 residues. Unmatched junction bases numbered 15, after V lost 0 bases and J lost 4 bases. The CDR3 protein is CASSQDCPPLAGVCADTQYF. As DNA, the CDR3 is TGTGCCAGCAGCCAAGATTGTCCCCCACTAGCGGGGGTTTGCGCAGATACGCAGTATTTT. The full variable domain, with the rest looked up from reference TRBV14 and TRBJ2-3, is EAGVTQFPSHSVIEKGQTVTLRCDPISGHDNLYWYRRVMGKEIKFLLHFVKESKQDESGMPNNRFLAERTGGTYSTLKVQPAELEDSGVYFCASSQDCPPLAGVCADTQYFGPGTRLTVL.

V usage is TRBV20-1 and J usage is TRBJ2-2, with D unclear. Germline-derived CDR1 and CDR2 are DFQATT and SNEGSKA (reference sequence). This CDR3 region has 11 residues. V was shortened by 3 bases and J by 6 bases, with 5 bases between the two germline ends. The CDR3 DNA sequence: TGCAGTGCTAGCGGAGCCGGGGAGCTGTTTTTT. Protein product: CSASGAGELFF.

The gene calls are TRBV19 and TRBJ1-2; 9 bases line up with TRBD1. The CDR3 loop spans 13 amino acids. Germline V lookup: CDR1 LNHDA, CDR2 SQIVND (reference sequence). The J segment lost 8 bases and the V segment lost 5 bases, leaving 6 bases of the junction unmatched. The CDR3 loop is CASSLGQGWGYTF. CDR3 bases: TGTGCCAGTAGTCTGGGACAGGGTTGGGGCTACACCTTC.

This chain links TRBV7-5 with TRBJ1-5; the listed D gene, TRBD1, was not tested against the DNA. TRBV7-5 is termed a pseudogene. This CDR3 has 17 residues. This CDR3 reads CVRSLGRDTGKHQPQHF. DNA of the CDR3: TGTGTCAGAAGCTTAGGACGGGACACGGGTAAGCATCAGCCCCAGCATTTT.

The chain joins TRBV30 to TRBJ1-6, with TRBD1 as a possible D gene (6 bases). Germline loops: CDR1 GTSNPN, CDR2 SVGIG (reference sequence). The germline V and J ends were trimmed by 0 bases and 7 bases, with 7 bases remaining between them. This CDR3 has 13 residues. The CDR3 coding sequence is TGTGCCTGGAGTGTTCAGGGGAATTCACCCCTCCACTTT. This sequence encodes CAWSVQGNSPLHF.

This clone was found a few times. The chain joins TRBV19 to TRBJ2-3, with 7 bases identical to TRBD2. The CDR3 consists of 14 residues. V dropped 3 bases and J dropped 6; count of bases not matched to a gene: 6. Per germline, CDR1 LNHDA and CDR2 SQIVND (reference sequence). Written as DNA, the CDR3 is TGTGCCAGTAGTATGGCGGGAGTGCGGGATACGCAGTATTTT. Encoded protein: CASSMAGVRDTQYF.